This TCR beta chain is drawn from a study of beta chain features in type 1 diabetes. CDR1 is MNHNY, CDR2 SVGAGI, per germline (reference sequence). CDR3 length equals 16 residues. V shed 1 base and J 8 bases; nucleotides not matched to a gene: 9. Broader study findings: Among patients with Type 1 diabetes, TCRB CDR3s were moderately but significantly shorter in every one of the four CD4+ subsets. In these data, an HLA type influence on TCRB rearrangement remained unresolved.

Reverse transcribing all isolated RNA meant expressed TCRB transcripts were sequenced. Clones were read by immunoSEQ multiplex PCR, and TCRdb kept only the in-frame ones, dropping some. The table lists 300,000 or so clones, 13% to 15% of them singletons. This clone turned up a few times. Its antigen is currently unknown. V is TRBV6-6 and J is TRBJ2-4; 9 bases map to TRBD1. The receptor comes from a man aged 25 to 40 with type 1 diabetes. Sequencing used naive CD4+ T cells from blood. The CDR3 DNA reads as TGTGCCAGCAGTTACTACGAGGGACAGGGAAGACACATTCAGTACTTC. It yields the protein CASSYYEGQGRHIQYF.